This TCR beta chain was documented in a study of shared clonotypes between healthy human individuals. Cells designated naive CD8 were CD45RO-negative and were positively selected for CCR7, with terminally differentiated effector memory CD45RA+ cells excluded. Sequencing was performed with immunoSEQ multiplex PCR; in TCRdb, only in-frame clones are kept and a portion is missing. The repertoire has about 750,000 clones, 92% of them found once; the top ten carry around 24%. Comment on this clone: Its cognate antigen is unknown.

CDR3 length: 16 amino acids. Losses at the gene ends were 2 bases for V and 6 bases for J; bases not matched to a gene: 9. The germline V gene has CDR1 SEHNR and CDR2 FQNEAQ (reference sequence). Study-wide results and caveats: Sharing across four donors was seen in 4% to 5.5% of naive CD4 clonotypes.

The sequenced sample was naive CD8+ T cells sorted from blood. The TCR originated in a young man in good health. V and J are TRBV7-9 and TRBJ1-3; 8 bases match TRBD1. The CDR3 nucleotides are TGTGCCAGCAGCTTAACCCAGGGGGCTTTAGTAAACACCATATATTTT. Protein product: CASSLTQGALVNTIYF.